Listed below are T cell receptor beta chains from one sample, sequenced in a study of T-cell reconstitution after alpha-beta-depleted transplantation in children. TCRdb re-derived calls from the PCR reads in MiXCR, one entry per CDR3 protein. The sample yields fewer than 500,000 distinct CDR3 sequences, 43% seen once. The sample consisted of PBMCs, taken before TCRalphabeta/CD19-depleted stem cell transplant. The origin of the receptors is a girl aged 2-10 years with aplastic anemia, due to receive a stem cell transplant. Both conserved end residues are part of each CDR3. Each record gives: clone size, V gene, J gene, D gene, CDR3 DNA, CDR3 protein. The D gene is left open where the match is weak. Rows may omit the clone size; those that give it use once, few, many or a size class.

>.|TRBV20-1|TRBJ1-2|.
TGCAGTGCTAACGCGAAGGGGACCGAATTTAATGGCTACACCTTC
CSANAKGTEFNGYTF
>.|TRBV20-1|TRBJ2-3|TRBD1
TGCAGTGTACCGGACAGGAGAGGGGCAGATACGCAGTATTTT
CSVPDRRGADTQYF
>.|TRBV28|TRBJ1-1|.
TGTGCCAGCAGTTTTTATCGGACGGTAAACACTGAAGCTTTCTTT
CASSFYRTVNTEAFF
>.|TRBV20-1|TRBJ2-3|.
TGCAGTGCTAGCGCCCGACTTTCAGATACGCAGTATTTT
CSASARLSDTQYF
>.|TRBV30|TRBJ1-3|.
TGTGCCTGGGATACGGACGGGAGTAACACCATATATTTT
CAWDTDGSNTIYF
>.|TRBV6-5|TRBJ2-6|.
TGTGCCAGCAGTTACGGGTTAGGAGCTGCTGGGGCCAACGTCCTGACTTTC
CASSYGLGAAGANVLTF
>many|TRBV7-2|TRBJ2-3|TRBD1
TGTGCCAGCAGTGTCAGGGGGAAGGGGGCCCTCACAGATACGCAGTATTTT
CASSVRGKGALTDTQYF
>many|TRBV20-1|TRBJ2-1|.
TGCAGTGCTAGCCCAACTTATGGTCAAGGGGCGTTCTACAATGAGCAGTTCTTC
CSASPTYGQGAFYNEQFF
>.|TRBV7-6|TRBJ2-1|TRBD2
TGTGCCAGCAGCTTAGGCGGGAGAGGCAGTGAGCAGTTCTTC
CASSLGGRGSEQFF
>.|TRBV12-3/TRBV12-4|TRBJ1-1|.
TGTGCCAGCAGTCCAATGCCGGCCCCCCAGATGGCTTTCTTT
CASSPMPAPQMAFF
>.|TRBV6-1|TRBJ2-7|.
TGTGCCAGCAGTGTGTTGAAAGGGTACGAGCAGTACTTC
CASSVLKGYEQYF
>few|TRBV7-9|TRBJ1-2|TRBD1
TGTGCCAGCAGCTTAGAGCTTGGGACAGGGGATGGCTACACCTTC
CASSLELGTGDGYTF
>.|TRBV3-1|TRBJ2-1|.
TGTGCCAGCAGCCAAGATCCAGGCAGGGACAACAATGAGCAGTTCTTC
CASSQDPGRDNNEQFF
>medium-sized|TRBV7-9|TRBJ2-7|.
TGTGCCAGCAGCTTCAGCGAGGTAGGGAGTAACGAGCAGTACTTC
CASSFSEVGSNEQYF
>.|TRBV29-1|TRBJ2-1|TRBD2
TGCAGCGTGGGGTTGGGAGGGGTAAATGAGCAGTTCTTC
CSVGLGGVNEQFF
>few|TRBV20-1|TRBJ2-7|TRBD2
TGCAGTGCATACAGCGGGAGTGGATCCTACGAGCAGTACTTC
CSAYSGSGSYEQYF